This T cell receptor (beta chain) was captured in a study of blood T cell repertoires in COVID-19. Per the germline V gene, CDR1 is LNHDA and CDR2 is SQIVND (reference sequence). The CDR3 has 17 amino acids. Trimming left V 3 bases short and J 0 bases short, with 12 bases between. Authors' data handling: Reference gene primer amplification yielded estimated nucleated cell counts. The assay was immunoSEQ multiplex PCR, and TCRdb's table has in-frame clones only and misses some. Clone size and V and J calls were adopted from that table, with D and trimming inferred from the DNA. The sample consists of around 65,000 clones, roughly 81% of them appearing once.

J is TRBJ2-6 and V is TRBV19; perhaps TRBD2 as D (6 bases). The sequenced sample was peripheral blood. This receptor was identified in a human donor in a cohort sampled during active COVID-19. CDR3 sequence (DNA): TGTGCCAGTAGTATGGAGGGACCTTCCTCTGGGGCCAACGTCCTGACTTTC. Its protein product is CASSMEGPSSGANVLTF.